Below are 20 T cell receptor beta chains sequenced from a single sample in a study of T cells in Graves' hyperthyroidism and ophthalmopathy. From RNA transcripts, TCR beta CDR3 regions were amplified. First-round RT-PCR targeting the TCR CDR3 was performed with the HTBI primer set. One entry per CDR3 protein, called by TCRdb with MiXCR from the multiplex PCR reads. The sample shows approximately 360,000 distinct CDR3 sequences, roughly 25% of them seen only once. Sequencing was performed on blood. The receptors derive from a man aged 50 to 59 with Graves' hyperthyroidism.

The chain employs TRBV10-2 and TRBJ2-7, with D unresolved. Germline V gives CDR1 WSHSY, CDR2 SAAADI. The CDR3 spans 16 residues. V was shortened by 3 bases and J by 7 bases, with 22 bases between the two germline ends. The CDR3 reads CASSEGNTAILREQYF. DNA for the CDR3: TGCGCCAGCAGTGAAGGAAATACCGCGATTTTGAGAGAGCAGTACTTC.

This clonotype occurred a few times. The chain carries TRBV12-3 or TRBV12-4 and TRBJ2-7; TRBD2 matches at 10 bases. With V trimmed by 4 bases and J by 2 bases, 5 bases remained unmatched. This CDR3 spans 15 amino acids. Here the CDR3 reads CASSSTSGRAYEQYF. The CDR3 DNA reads TGTGCCAGCAGTTCGACCAGCGGGAGGGCCTACGAGCAGTACTTC.

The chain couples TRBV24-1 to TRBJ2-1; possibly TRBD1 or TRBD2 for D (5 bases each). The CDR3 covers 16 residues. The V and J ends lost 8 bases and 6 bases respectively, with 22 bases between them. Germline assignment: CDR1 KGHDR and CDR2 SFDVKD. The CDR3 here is CATMGVAQGVGNEQFF. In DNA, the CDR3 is TGTGCCACCATGGGTGTCGCTCAGGGAGTCGGCAATGAGCAGTTCTTC.

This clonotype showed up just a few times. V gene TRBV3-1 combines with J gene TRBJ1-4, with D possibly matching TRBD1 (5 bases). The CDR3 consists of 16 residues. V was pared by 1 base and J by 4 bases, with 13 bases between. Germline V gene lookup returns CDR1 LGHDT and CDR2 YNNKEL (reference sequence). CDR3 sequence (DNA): TGTGCCAGCAGCCAAGGCGGGCAGGGCCTTAATGAAAAACTGTTTTTT. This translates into CASSQGGQGLNEKLFF. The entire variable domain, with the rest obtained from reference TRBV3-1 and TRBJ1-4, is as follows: DTAVSQTPKYLVTQMGNDKSIKCEQNLGHDTMYWYKQDSKKFLKIMFSYNNKELIINETVPNRFSPKSPDKAHLNLHINSLELGDSAVYFCASSQGGQGLNEKLFFGSGTQLSVL.

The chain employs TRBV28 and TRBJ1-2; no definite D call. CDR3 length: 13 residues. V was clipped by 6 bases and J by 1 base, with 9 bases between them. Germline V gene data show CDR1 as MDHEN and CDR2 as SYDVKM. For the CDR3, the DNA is TGTGCCAGCAGAGGGATGAATAACTATGGCTACACCTTC. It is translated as CASRGMNNYGYTF.

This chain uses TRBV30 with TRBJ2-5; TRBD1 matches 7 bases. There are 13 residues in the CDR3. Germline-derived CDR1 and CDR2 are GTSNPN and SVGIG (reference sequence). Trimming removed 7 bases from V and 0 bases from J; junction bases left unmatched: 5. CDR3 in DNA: TGTGCCTACCACAGGGGCTACCAAGAGACCCAGTACTTC. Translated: CAYHRGYQETQYF.

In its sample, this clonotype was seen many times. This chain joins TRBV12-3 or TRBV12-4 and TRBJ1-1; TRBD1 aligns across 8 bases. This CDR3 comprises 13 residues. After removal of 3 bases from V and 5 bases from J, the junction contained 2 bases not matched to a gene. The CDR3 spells CASSLRQGTEAFF. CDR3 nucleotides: TGTGCCAGCAGTTTGCGACAGGGGACTGAAGCTTTCTTT.

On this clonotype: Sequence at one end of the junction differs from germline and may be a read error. CDR3 coding DNA: TGCGCCAGCAGCGTGGGACTAGTAGGAGAGCAGTTCTTC. It translates to CASSVGLVGEQFF. The chain links TRBV9 to TRBJ2-1, with 8 bases fitting TRBD2. Per the germline V gene, CDR1 is SGDLS and CDR2 is YYNGEE. This CDR3 has 13 amino acids.

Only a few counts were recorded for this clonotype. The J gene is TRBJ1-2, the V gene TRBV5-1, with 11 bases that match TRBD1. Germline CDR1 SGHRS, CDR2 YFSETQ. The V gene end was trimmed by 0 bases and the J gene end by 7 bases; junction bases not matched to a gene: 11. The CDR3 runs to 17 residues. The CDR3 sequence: CASSLGGTGGRFVGYTF. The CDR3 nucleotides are TGCGCCAGCAGCTTGGGTGGGACAGGGGGGCGATTTGTTGGCTACACCTTC.

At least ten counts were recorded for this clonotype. Here the CDR3 reads CASSYERNTEAFF. The DNA for the CDR3 is TGTGCCAGCAGCTACGAAAGGAACACTGAAGCTTTCTTT. V gene TRBV6-1 combines with J gene TRBJ1-1; D remains ambiguous. Trimming took 6 bases from V and 1 from J, leaving 9 bases between them. CDR1 is MNHNS, CDR2 SASEGT, per germline. The CDR3 sequence is 13 residues long.

In nucleotides, the CDR3 is TGTGCCAGCAGCTTAGGACTAGCGGGAGCCGCAGATACGCAGTATTTT. It is translated as CASSLGLAGAADTQYF. The chain combines TRBV11-2 with TRBJ2-3, with 12 bases matching TRBD2. This CDR3 comprises 16 residues. Germline CDR1 SGHAT, CDR2 FQNNGV. Trimming at V came to 1 base and at J to 4 bases, leaving 3 bases not matched to a gene. The whole variable domain, filled in from reference TRBV11-2 and TRBJ2-3, reads EAGVAQSPRYKIIEKRQSVAFWCNPISGHATLYWYQQILGQGPKLLIQFQNNGVVDDSQLPKDRFSAERLKGVDSTLKIQPAKLEDSAVYLCASSLGLAGAADTQYFGPGTRLTVL.

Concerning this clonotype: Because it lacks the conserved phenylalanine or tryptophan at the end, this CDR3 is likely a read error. DNA for the CDR3: TGTGCCAGCAGCGTCCGGGACACCTCTTACGAGCAGTACTAC. This encodes CASSVRDTSYEQYY. J is TRBJ2-7 and V is TRBV3-1, with TRBD1 as a possible D gene (6 bases). Trimming left V 5 bases short and J 4 bases short, with 15 bases between. CDR1 is LGHDT, CDR2 YNNKEL, per germline (reference sequence). This CDR3 is 14 amino acids long.

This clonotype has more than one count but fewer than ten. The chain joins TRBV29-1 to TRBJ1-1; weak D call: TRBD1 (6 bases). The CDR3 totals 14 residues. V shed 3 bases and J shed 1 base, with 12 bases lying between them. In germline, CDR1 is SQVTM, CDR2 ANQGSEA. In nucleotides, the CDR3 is TGCAGCGTTGACGGGGGGCGACGGAACACTGAAGCTTTCTTT. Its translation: CSVDGGRRNTEAFF.

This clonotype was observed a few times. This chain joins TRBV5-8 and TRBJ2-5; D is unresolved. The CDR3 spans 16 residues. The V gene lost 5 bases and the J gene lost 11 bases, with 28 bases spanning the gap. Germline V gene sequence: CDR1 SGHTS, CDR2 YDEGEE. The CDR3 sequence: CASSDGPEETTSRQYF. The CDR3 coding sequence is TGTGCCAGCAGTGACGGACCGGAAGAAACTACGAGCAGACAGTACTTC.

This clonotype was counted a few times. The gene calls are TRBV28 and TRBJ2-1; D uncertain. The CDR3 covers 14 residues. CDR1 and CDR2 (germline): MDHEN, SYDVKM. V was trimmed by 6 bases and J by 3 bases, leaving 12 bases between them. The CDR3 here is CASSSSELYNEQFF. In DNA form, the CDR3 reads TGTGCCAGCAGCTCGTCCGAGCTCTACAATGAGCAGTTCTTC.

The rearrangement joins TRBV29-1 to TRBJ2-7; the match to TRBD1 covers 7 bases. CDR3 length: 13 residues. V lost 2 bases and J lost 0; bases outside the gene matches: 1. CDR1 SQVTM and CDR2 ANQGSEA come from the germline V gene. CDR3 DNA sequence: TGCAGCGTTGAACCAGGGGGCTCCTACGAGCAGTACTTC. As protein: CSVEPGGSYEQYF.

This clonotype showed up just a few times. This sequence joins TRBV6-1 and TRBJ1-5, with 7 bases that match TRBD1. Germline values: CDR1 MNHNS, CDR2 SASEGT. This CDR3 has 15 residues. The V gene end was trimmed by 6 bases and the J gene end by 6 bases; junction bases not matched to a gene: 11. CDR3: CASSAKTGLSQPQHF. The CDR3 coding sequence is TGTGCCAGCAGCGCTAAGACAGGGTTATCTCAGCCCCAGCATTTT.

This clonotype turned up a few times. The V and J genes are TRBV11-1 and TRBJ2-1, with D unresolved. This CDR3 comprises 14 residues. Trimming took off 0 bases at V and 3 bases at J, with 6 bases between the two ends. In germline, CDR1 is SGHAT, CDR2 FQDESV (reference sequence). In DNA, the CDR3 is TGTGCCAGCAGCTTAGCATTAGGCTACAATGAGCAGTTCTTC. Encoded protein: CASSLALGYNEQFF.

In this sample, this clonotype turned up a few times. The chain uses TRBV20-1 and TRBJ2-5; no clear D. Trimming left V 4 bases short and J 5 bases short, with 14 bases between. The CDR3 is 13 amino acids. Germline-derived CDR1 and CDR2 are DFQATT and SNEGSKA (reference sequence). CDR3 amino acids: CSATDSPGETQYF. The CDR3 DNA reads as TGCAGTGCTACCGATAGTCCCGGGGAGACCCAGTACTTC.

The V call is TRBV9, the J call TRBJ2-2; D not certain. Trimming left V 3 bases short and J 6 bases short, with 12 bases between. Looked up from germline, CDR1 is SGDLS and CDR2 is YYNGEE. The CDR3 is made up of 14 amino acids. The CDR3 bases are TGTGCCAGCAGCGAAATCCCGACCTCCGGGGAGCTGTTTTTT. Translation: CASSEIPTSGELFF.